The source of this T cell receptor beta chain is a study of T cell repertoires in cytomegalovirus infection. As for the study in general: Based on public TCR beta signatures, there were indications of CMV infection and of a matching HLA type.

This clonotype was detected ten times or more. The antigen remains undetermined. Each CDR3 protein is one row after TCRdb ran MiXCR on the reads. The data contain more than 500,000 distinct CDR3 sequences, about 15% of them seen just once; the ten biggest clones take up roughly a quarter. Regarding the study as a whole: People with CMV and the relevant HLA were identified by cumulative public TCR beta family frequency. HLA-C-restricted TCR beta clonotypes specific for CMV led the ex vivo response.

CDR1 SGHAT and CDR2 FQNNGV come from the germline V gene. The CDR3 contains 14 residues. V was clipped by 4 bases and J by 2 bases, with 11 bases between them. Sequenced: CD8+ T cells from PBMCs. The sequence came from a human donor in good health (CMV status not recorded). Some clones in this sample may be carry-over from other donors' samples. The rearrangement joins TRBV11-2 to TRBJ1-2; no firm D call. Here the CDR3 reads CASSSPQNNYGYTF. In DNA form, the CDR3 reads TGTGCCAGCAGCTCCCCACAGAACAACTATGGCTACACCTTC.